This entry lists 9 T cell receptor beta chains sequenced from one sample in a study of cytomegalovirus exposure and HLA in healthy donors. It was with 60 Vbeta and 13 Jbeta primers that the PCR ran. The protocol was immunoSEQ multiplex PCR, while the TCRdb copy is restricted to in-frame clones and leaves out a portion. The data hold more than 130,000 clones, with roughly four fifths observed a single time. Sequenced: PBMCs. These receptors originate from a man between 35 and 55 years old in good health and CMV-seropositive.

J is TRBJ2-1 and V is TRBV9, with D maybe TRBD2 (7 bases). V was clipped by 7 bases and J by 0 bases, with 14 bases between them. Germline assignment: CDR1 SGDLS and CDR2 YYNGEE. The CDR3 spans 15 residues. CDR3 bases: TGTGCCAGCGGGAGGGCGGGGGCCTCCTACAATGAGCAGTTCTTC. This sequence encodes CASGRAGASYNEQFF.

The chain recombines TRBV7-9 with TRBJ2-7; TRBD1 aligns across 8 bases. The CDR3 extends over 15 amino acids. Germline V gives CDR1 SEHNR, CDR2 FQNEAQ (reference sequence). The J segment lost 4 bases and the V segment lost 5 bases, leaving 10 bases of the junction unmatched. CDR3 sequence reads: CASSHRDRNPYEQYF. The CDR3 coding sequence is TGTGCCAGCAGCCATCGGGACAGGAATCCTTACGAGCAGTACTTC.

The chain couples TRBV5-1 to TRBJ2-7, with 13 bases identical to TRBD2. V lost 2 bases to trimming and J lost 5 bases; unmatched junction nucleotides: 4. This CDR3 region has 15 residues. Germline CDR1 and CDR2: SGHRS and YFSETQ. The CDR3 protein is CASSFFGLAGDEQYF. For the CDR3, the DNA is TGCGCCAGCAGCTTCTTTGGACTAGCGGGGGACGAGCAGTACTTC.

The CDR3 is CASGGTSLAGELFF. The CDR3 DNA reads TGCGCCAGCGGGGGGACTAGTTTAGCCGGGGAGCTGTTTTTT. The genes are TRBV10-1 and TRBJ2-2, with 8 positions matching TRBD2. The length of the CDR3 is 14 residues. The J segment lost 6 bases and the V segment lost 8 bases, leaving 8 bases of the junction unmatched. Per germline, CDR1 WNHNN and CDR2 SYGVQD (reference sequence).

This rearrangement joins TRBV30 to TRBJ2-5, with 12 positions matching TRBD1. V lost 0 bases, J lost 5 bases, and 13 bases stayed unmatched. CDR3 length: 18 amino acids. CDR1 is GTSNPN and CDR2 is SVGIG in the germline V gene (reference sequence). In DNA form, the CDR3 reads TGTGCCTGGAGTGTCCCCCTTCCGGGACAGGGGGCGAGGGAGACCCAGTACTTC. This gives the protein CAWSVPLPGQGARETQYF.

The chain joins TRBV7-9 to TRBJ1-1; D gene ambiguous. V lost 5 bases, J lost 5 bases, and 15 bases lay in between. This CDR3 comprises 14 residues. Germline CDR1 SEHNR, CDR2 FQNEAQ (reference sequence). The CDR3 here is CASSPQAGETEAFF. The DNA for the CDR3 is TGTGCCAGCAGCCCTCAAGCGGGTGAAACTGAAGCTTTCTTT.

This chain uses TRBV6-5 with TRBJ1-1, with TRBD1 matching 7 bases. The CDR3 sequence is 14 residues long. The germline V gene has CDR1 MNHEY and CDR2 SVGAGI. V lost 7 bases, J lost 2 bases, and 7 bases stayed unmatched. CDR3 sequence: CASTRPGGNTEAFF. CDR3 DNA sequence: TGTGCCAGCACCCGACCAGGGGGTAACACTGAAGCTTTCTTT.

This chain uses TRBV19 with TRBJ1-5; 7 bases align to TRBD1. The V gene's germline CDR1 is LNHDA and CDR2 SQIVND (reference sequence). V gave up 6 bases and J gave up 1 base; unmatched junction bases: 15. The CDR3 spans 18 residues. CDR3 in DNA: TGTGCCAGTAGGGCGGGACAGCCTAAGAAAGGCAGCAATCAGCCCCAGCATTTT. It yields the protein CASRAGQPKKGSNQPQHF.

This chain uses TRBV29-1 with TRBJ2-1; 13 positions agree with TRBD2. V shed 5 bases and J 9 bases; nucleotides not matched to a gene: 7. The CDR3 length is 14 residues. CDR1 SQVTM and CDR2 ANQGSEA come from the germline V gene. CDR3 nucleotides: TGCAGCGTTTTAGGGACTAGCGGGATGGGTGAGCAGTTCTTC. It yields the protein CSVLGTSGMGEQFF.